This note documents a single T cell receptor (beta chain) sequence. Its target is unknown. The entry originates in a study of vaccination and CD4 T cells after COVID-19. For the study at large: Overlapping spike peptides served as the stimulus for the cells. These peptides came from SARS-CoV-2 and from the common cold coronaviruses HCoV-NL63, HCoV-OC43 and HCoV-229E.

At the Johns Hopkins FTIC core, DNA taken from cultured CD4+ T cells was sequenced by way of the Oncomine TCR Beta short-read assay. TCRdb re-called the PCR reads through MiXCR, storing one row per CDR3 protein. The top ten clones hold more than 8.5% of a sample with about 18,000 distinct CDR3 sequences, roughly 50% of them seen once. The CDR3 contains 13 residues. The germline V gene has CDR1 MNHEY and CDR2 SVGEGT. The V end lost 2 bases, the J end lost 9 bases, and 11 bases lay between the germline ends. The treatment here: roughly nine-day PBMC culture with coronavirus spike peptide pools or control peptides (ViraFEST assay).

The TCR sequence derives from a human donor who had recovered from COVID-19. The rearrangement links TRBV6-2 or TRBV6-3 to TRBJ1-5; D is perhaps TRBD1 (5 bases). Source: CD4+ T cells from blood, cultured in vitro, taken before SARS-CoV-2 vaccination. CDR3 DNA: TGTGCCAGCAGTTACGGGGCGGCTTTGCCCCAGCATTTT. It is translated as CASSYGAALPQHF.